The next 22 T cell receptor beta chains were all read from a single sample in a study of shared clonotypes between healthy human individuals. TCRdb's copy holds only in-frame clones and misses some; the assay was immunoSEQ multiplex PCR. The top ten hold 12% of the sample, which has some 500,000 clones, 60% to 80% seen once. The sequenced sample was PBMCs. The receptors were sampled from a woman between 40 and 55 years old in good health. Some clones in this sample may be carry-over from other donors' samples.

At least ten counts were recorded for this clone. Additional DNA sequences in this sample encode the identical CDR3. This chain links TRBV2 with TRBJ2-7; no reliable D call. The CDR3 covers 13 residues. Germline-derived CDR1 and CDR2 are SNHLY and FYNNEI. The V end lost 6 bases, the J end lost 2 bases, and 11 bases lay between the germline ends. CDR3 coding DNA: TGTGCCAGCAGCGCCTTTGTGACCTACGAGCAGTACTTC. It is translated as CASSAFVTYEQYF.

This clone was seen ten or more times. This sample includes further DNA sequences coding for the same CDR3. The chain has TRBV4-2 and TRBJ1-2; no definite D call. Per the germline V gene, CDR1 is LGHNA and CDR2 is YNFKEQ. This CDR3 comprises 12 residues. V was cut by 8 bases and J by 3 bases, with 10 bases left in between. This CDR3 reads CASSREHYGYTF. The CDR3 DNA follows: TGTGCCAGCTCGCGGGAACACTATGGCTACACCTTC.

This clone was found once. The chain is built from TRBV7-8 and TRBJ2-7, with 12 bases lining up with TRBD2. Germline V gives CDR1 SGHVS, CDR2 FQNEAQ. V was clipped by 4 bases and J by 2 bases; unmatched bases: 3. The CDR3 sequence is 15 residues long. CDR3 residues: CASSSGLAGTYEQYF. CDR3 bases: TGTGCCAGCAGCTCCGGACTAGCGGGGACCTACGAGCAGTACTTC.

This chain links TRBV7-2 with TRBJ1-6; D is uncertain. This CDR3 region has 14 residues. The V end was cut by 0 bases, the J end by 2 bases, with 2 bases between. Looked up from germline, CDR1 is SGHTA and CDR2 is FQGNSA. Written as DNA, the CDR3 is TGTGCCAGCAGCTTAGCGACCTATAATTCACCCCTCCACTTT. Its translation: CASSLATYNSPLHF. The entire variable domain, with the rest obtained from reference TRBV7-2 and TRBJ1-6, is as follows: GAGVSQSPSNKVTEKGKDVELRCDPISGHTALYWYRQSLGQGLEFLIYFQGNSAPDKSGLPSDRFSAERTGGSVSTLTIQRTQQEDSAVYLCASSLATYNSPLHFGNGTRLTVT.

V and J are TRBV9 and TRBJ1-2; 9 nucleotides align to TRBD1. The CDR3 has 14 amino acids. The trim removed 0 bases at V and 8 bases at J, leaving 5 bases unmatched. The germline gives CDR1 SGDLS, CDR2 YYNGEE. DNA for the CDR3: TGTGCCAGCAGCGTAGGGGACAGGGATGACGGCTACACCTTC. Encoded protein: CASSVGDRDDGYTF.

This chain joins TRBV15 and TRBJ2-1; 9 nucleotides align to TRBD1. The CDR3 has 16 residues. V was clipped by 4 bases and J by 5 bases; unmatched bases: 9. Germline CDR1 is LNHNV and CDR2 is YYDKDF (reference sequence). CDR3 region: CATSTWDRELDNEQFF. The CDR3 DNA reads TGTGCCACCAGCACCTGGGACAGGGAATTAGACAATGAGCAGTTCTTC.

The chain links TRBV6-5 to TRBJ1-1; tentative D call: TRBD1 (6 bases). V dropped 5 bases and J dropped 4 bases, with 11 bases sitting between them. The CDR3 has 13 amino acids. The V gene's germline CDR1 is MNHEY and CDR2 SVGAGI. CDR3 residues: CASSPNRVTEAFF. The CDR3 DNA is TGTGCCAGCAGTCCCAACAGGGTCACTGAAGCTTTCTTT.

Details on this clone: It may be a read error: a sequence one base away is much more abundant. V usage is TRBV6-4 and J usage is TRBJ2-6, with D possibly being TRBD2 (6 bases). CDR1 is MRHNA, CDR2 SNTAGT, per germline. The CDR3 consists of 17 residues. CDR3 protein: CASSDMGGLSGANALTF. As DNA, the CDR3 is TGTGCCAGCAGTGACATGGGGGGACTCTCTGGGGCCAACGCCCTGACTTTC.

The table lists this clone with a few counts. The CDR3 is CAWSLGGGGAYEQYF. CDR3 DNA: TGTGCCTGGAGTCTTGGAGGCGGGGGGGCCTACGAGCAGTACTTC. This rearrangement joins TRBV30 to TRBJ2-7, with TRBD2 matching over 9 bases. CDR1 is GTSNPN and CDR2 is SVGIG in the germline V gene (reference sequence). This CDR3 region has 15 residues. The J segment lost 2 bases and the V segment lost 2 bases, leaving 7 bases of the junction unmatched.

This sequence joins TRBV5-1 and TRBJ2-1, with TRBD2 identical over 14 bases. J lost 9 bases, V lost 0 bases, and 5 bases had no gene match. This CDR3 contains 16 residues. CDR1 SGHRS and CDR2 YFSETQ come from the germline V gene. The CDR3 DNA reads TGCGCCAGCAGCTTGGGACTAGCGGGAGGGAACAGTGAGCAGTTCTTC. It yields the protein CASSLGLAGGNSEQFF.

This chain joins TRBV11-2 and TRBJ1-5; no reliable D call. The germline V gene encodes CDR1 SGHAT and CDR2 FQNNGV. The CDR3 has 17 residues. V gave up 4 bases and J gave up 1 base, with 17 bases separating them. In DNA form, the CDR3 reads TGTGCCAGCAGCTCCCGCGAGGACTCCGGGAGCAATCAGCCCCAGCATTTT. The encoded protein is CASSSREDSGSNQPQHF. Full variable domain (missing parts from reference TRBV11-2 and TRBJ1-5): EAGVAQSPRYKIIEKRQSVAFWCNPISGHATLYWYQQILGQGPKLLIQFQNNGVVDDSQLPKDRFSAERLKGVDSTLKIQPAKLEDSAVYLCASSSREDSGSNQPQHFGDGTRLSIL.

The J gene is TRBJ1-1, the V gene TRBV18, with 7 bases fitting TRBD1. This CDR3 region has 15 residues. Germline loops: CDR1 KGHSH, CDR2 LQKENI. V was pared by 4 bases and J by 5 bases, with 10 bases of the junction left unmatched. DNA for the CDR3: TGTGCCAGCTCACTGCCAGCTCACAGGGGAACTGAAGCTTTCTTT. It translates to CASSLPAHRGTEAFF.

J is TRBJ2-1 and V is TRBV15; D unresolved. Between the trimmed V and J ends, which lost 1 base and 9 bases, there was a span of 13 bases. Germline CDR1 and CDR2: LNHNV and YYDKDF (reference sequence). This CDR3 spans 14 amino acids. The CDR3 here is CATSRADTAAEQFF. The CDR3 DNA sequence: TGTGCCACCAGCAGAGCGGATACAGCCGCTGAGCAGTTCTTC.

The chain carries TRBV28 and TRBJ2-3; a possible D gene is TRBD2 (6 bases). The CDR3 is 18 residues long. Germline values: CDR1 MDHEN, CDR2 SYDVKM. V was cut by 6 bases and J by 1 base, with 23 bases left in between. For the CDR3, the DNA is TGTGCCAGCAGGTCCCTGGCTTTAGGGGAGGAAGGCACAGATACGCAGTATTTT. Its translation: CASRSLALGEEGTDTQYF.

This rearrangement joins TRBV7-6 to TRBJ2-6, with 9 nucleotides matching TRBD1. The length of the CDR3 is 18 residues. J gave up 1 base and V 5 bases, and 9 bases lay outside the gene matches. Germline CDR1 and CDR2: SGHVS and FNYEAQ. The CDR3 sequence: CASSIGRQGGSGANVLTF. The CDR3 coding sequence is TGTGCCAGCAGCATAGGTCGACAGGGGGGATCTGGGGCCAACGTCCTGACTTTC.

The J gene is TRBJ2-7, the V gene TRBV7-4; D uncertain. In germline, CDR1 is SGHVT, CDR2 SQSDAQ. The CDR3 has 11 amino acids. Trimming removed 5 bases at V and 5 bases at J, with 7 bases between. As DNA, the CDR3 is TGTGCCAGCAGCCCCGGAGACGAGCAGTACTTC. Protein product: CASSPGDEQYF. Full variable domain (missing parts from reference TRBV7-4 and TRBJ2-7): GAGVSQSPRYKVAKRGRDVALRCDSISGHVTLYWYRQTLGQGSEVLTYSQSDAQRDKSGRPSGRFSAERPERSVSTLKIQRTEQGDSAVYLCASSPGDEQYFGPGTRLTVT.

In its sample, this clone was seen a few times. The CDR3 protein is CASSSSRTAGYTF. The DNA of the CDR3 is TGTGCCAGCAGCTCTAGCCGGACAGCTGGCTACACCTTC. The gene calls are TRBV7-2 and TRBJ1-2; tentatively, D is TRBD1 (6 bases). V gave up 4 bases and J gave up 7 bases, with 13 bases separating them. Per the germline V gene, CDR1 is SGHTA and CDR2 is FQGNSA. This CDR3 contains 13 residues.

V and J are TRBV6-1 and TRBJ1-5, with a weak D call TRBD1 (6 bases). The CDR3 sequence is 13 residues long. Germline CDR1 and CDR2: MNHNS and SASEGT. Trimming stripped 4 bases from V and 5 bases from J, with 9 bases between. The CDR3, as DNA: TGTGCCAGCAGTGTTAACAGGGATCAGCCCCAGCATTTT. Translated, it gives CASSVNRDQPQHF.

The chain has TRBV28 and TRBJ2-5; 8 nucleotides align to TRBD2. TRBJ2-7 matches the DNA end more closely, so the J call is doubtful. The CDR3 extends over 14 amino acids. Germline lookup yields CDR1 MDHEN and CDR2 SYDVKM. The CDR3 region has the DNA TGTGCCAGCAGTTCCACTAGCGGAGCCTACGAGCAGTACTTC. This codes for CASSSTSGAYEQYF.

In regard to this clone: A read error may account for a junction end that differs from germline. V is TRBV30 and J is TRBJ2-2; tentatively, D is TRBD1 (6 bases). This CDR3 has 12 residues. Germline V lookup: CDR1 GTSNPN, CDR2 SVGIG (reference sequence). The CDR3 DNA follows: TGTGCCTGGTCGTGGGACACCGGGGAGCTGTCCTTT. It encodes CAWSWDTGELSF.

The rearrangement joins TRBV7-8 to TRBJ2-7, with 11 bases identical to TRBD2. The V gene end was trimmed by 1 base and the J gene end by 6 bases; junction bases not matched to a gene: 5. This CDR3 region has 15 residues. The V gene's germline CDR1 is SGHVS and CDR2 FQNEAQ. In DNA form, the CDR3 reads TGTGCCAGCAGCTTAGGACTAGCGGGAAAAGGCGAGCAGTACTTC. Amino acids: CASSLGLAGKGEQYF. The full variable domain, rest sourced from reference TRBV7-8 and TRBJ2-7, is GAGVSQSPRYKVAKRGQDVALRCDPISGHVSLFWYQQALGQGPEFLTYFQNEAQLDKSGLPSDRFFAERPEGSVSTLKIQRTQQEDSAVYLCASSLGLAGKGEQYFGPGTRLTVT.

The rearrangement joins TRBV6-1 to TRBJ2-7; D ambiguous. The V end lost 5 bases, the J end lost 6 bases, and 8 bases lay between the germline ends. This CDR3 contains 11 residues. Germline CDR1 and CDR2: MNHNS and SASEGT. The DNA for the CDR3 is TGTGCCAGCAGTTATCTAAGCGAGCAGTACTTC. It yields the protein CASSYLSEQYF.